A single sample gave rise to the 31 T cell receptor beta chains below, sequenced in a study of blood T cell repertoires in COVID-19. The data were produced by immunoSEQ multiplex PCR, yet TCRdb's version contains in-frame clones alone and is incomplete. The table has 140,000 or so clones, approximately 89% seen once. The material sequenced was peripheral blood. These receptors were collected from a human donor in a cohort sampled during active COVID-19.

This sequence joins TRBV9 and TRBJ2-5; 10 bases fit TRBD2. The CDR3 is 15 residues long. Germline CDR1 SGDLS, CDR2 YYNGEE. The ends lost 1 base at V and 5 bases at J; junction bases unmatched: 5. The CDR3 protein is CASSVSGTSAETQYF. DNA for the CDR3: TGTGCCAGCAGCGTATCCGGGACTAGCGCGGAGACCCAGTACTTC.

This clone has more than one count but fewer than ten. The rearrangement uses TRBV4-1 and TRBJ1-5; TRBD1 aligns across 7 bases. V trimming: 4 bases; J trimming: 4 bases; junction bases outside the gene matches: 13. The CDR3 has 17 amino acids. CDR1 and CDR2 from the germline V gene are MGHRA and YSYEKL. CDR3 amino acids: CASSRIPGGVRNQPQHF. The DNA of the CDR3 is TGCGCCAGCAGCCGGATCCCAGGGGGAGTAAGGAATCAGCCCCAGCATTTT.

In regard to this clone: The junction does not match germline at one end; this may be a read error. This sequence joins TRBV7-7 and TRBJ2-7; 8 nucleotides line up with TRBD1. Germline V gene sequence: CDR1 SSHAT, CDR2 FNYEAQ (reference sequence). This CDR3 is 15 amino acids long. CDR3 coding DNA: TGTGCTAGCAGCCTTAGCCCGGGACAGGACTACGAGCAGTACTTC. Its protein is CASSLSPGQDYEQYF.

There are a few counts of this clone. The chain combines TRBV10-2 with TRBJ2-7, with D perhaps matching TRBD1 (6 bases). From germline, CDR1 is WSHSY and CDR2 SAAADI. The CDR3 has 12 residues. V lost 8 bases and J 2 bases, leaving 10 bases between the germline ends. The CDR3 reads CASRDTTYEQYF. CDR3 coding DNA: TGCGCCAGCCGGGACACTACCTACGAGCAGTACTTC.

The chain combines TRBV7-2 with TRBJ1-1; 7 bases match TRBD1. The germline CDR1 and CDR2 sequences are SGHTA and FQGNSA. The CDR3 has 15 amino acids. With V trimmed by 2 bases and J by 3 bases, 6 bases remained unmatched. The CDR3 nucleotides are TGTGCCAGCAGCTTACCACAGGGGTGGGACACTGAAGCTTTCTTT. Its protein product is CASSLPQGWDTEAFF.

The chain has TRBV10-2 and TRBJ2-5, with TRBD1 as a possible D gene (6 bases). Germline CDR1 WSHSY, CDR2 SAAADI. The CDR3 sequence is 16 residues long. V gave up 4 bases and J gave up 4 bases, with 19 bases separating them. CDR3 in DNA: TGCGCCAGCAGTGCCCCCACAGGGAAGGGGCCAGAGACCCAGTACTTC. Its translation: CASSAPTGKGPETQYF.

This sequence joins TRBV6-2 or TRBV6-3 and TRBJ2-7, with D tentatively TRBD1 (6 bases). The germline V and J ends were trimmed by 5 bases and 4 bases, with 15 bases remaining between them. The CDR3 covers 14 residues. The V gene's germline CDR1 is MNHEY and CDR2 SVGEGT. CDR3: CASSTTGPSYEQYF. The CDR3 DNA sequence: TGTGCCAGCAGTACGACAGGACCTTCTTACGAGCAGTACTTC.

V gene TRBV2 combines with J gene TRBJ2-7, with TRBD2 matching over 14 bases. The V gene's germline CDR1 is SNHLY and CDR2 FYNNEI. The J segment lost 3 bases and the V segment lost 5 bases, leaving 6 bases of the junction unmatched. The CDR3 length is 16 residues. CDR3 in amino acids: CASSYMGLAGDYEQYF. CDR3 in DNA: TGTGCCAGCAGTTACATGGGACTAGCGGGGGACTACGAGCAGTACTTC.

There are many counts of this clone. CDR3: CASPVALEQYF. As DNA, the CDR3 is TGCGCCAGCCCCGTAGCTCTCGAGCAGTACTTC. The rearrangement uses TRBV10-1 and TRBJ2-7, with unresolved D. Germline lookup yields CDR1 WNHNN and CDR2 SYGVQD (reference sequence). V was pared by 8 bases and J by 6 bases, with 11 bases between. There are 11 residues in the CDR3.

V gene TRBV5-8 combines with J gene TRBJ1-5; a possible D gene is TRBD1 (5 bases). The germline V gene encodes CDR1 SGHTS and CDR2 YDEGEE. V was cut by 5 bases and J by 3 bases, with 12 bases left in between. CDR3 length: 14 amino acids. CDR3 nucleotide sequence: TGTGCCAGCAGGAACAGGATCCACAATCAGCCCCAGCATTTT. It translates to CASRNRIHNQPQHF.

The chain joins TRBV5-1 to TRBJ1-1; 7 nucleotides match TRBD1. CDR1 is SGHRS, CDR2 YFSETQ, per germline. Trimming removed 4 bases from V and 3 bases from J; junction bases left unmatched: 3. There are 13 residues in the CDR3. CDR3 bases: TGCGCCAGCAGCCTCACAGGGGACACTGAAGCTTTCTTT. Protein sequence: CASSLTGDTEAFF.

The chain links TRBV7-3 to TRBJ1-1; D is undetermined. The length of the CDR3 is 13 residues. The V and J ends lost 4 bases and 1 base respectively, with 7 bases between them. The germline V gene encodes CDR1 SGHTA and CDR2 FQGTGA. CDR3 DNA sequence: TGTGCCAGCAGCTCGAGCGAGAACACTGAAGCTTTCTTT. This codes for CASSSSENTEAFF.

The rearrangement links TRBV29-1 to TRBJ2-7, with D uncertain. The germline gives CDR1 SQVTM, CDR2 ANQGSEA. V dropped 4 bases and J dropped 6 bases, with 10 bases sitting between them. This CDR3 has 11 residues. DNA for the CDR3: TGCAGCGTTGTTGACGGGTTCGAGCAGTACTTC. Translation gives CSVVDGFEQYF.

V usage is TRBV27 and J usage is TRBJ1-1; no definite D call. The CDR3 is 10 residues long. Deletions cut 8 bases from V and 5 bases from J, with 6 bases between. CDR1 and CDR2 from the germline V gene are MNHEY and SMNVEV (reference sequence). The CDR3, as DNA: TGTGCCAGCTACGGTACTGAAGCTTTCTTT. Translating it yields CASYGTEAFF.

The chain couples TRBV2 to TRBJ2-3, with D tentatively TRBD1 (6 bases). Trimming took 7 bases from V and 6 from J, leaving 11 bases between them. The CDR3 is made up of 12 amino acids. Germline values: CDR1 SNHLY, CDR2 FYNNEI. This chain's CDR3 is CASTGEADTQYF. CDR3 coding DNA: TGTGCCAGCACAGGGGAAGCGGATACGCAGTATTTT.

This chain links TRBV7-2 with TRBJ2-7, with 9 bases identical to TRBD2. CDR1 is SGHTA and CDR2 is FQGNSA in the germline V gene. This CDR3 comprises 15 residues. The junction had 12 bases not matched to a gene; V was cut back by 5 bases and J by 7 bases. The CDR3: CASSQRGGGGWEQYF. In DNA form, the CDR3 reads TGTGCCAGCAGCCAACGAGGCGGGGGGGGCTGGGAGCAGTACTTC.

The V gene is TRBV30, the J gene TRBJ1-5; 8 bases fit TRBD1. The V and J ends lost 3 bases and 3 bases, in that order; junction bases with no gene match: 4. The CDR3 spans 14 residues. Germline lookup yields CDR1 GTSNPN and CDR2 SVGIG (reference sequence). CDR3 nucleotides: TGTGCCTGGAGCCAGGGGGCCCCCAATCAGCCCCAGCATTTT. Residues: CAWSQGAPNQPQHF. The full variable domain, its missing parts supplied by reference TRBV30 and TRBJ1-5, is SQTIHQWPATLVQPVGSPLSLECTVEGTSNPNLYWYRQAAGRGLQLLFYSVGIGQISSEVPQNLSASRPQDRQFILSSKKLLLSDSGFYLCAWSQGAPNQPQHFGDGTRLSIL.

The chain carries TRBV6-1 and TRBJ1-4, with TRBD1 matching 9 bases. In germline, CDR1 is MNHNS, CDR2 SASEGT. This CDR3 contains 15 residues. The V segment lost 1 base and the J segment 7 bases; nucleotides outside the gene matches: 4. As DNA, the CDR3 is TGTGCCAGCAGTGAAGGGGGACAGGGAGGTGAAAAACTGTTTTTT. It encodes CASSEGGQGGEKLFF.

The chain has TRBV5-4 and TRBJ1-3; perhaps TRBD1 as D (6 bases). V dropped 1 base and J dropped 0 bases, with 8 bases sitting between them. This CDR3 comprises 15 residues. The V gene's germline CDR1 is SGHNT and CDR2 YYREEE (reference sequence). The DNA of the CDR3 is TGTGCCAGCAGCTTGCCACAGGGCTCTGGAAACACCATATATTTT. It is translated as CASSLPQGSGNTIYF.

V usage is TRBV6-5 and J usage is TRBJ2-7, with TRBD1 as a possible D gene (6 bases). The CDR3 has 14 residues. Germline V gene sequence: CDR1 MNHEY, CDR2 SVGAGI. Trimming took off 8 bases at V and 3 bases at J, with 17 bases between the two ends. CDR3 nucleotide sequence: TGTGCCAGCTTTAGGTGGGGGCAATACTACGAGCAGTACTTC. It translates to CASFRWGQYYEQYF.

This clone appeared a few times. The CDR3 nucleotides read TGTGCCAGTAGTACTGGGGGCCTGCAGCTGTTTTTT. It translates to CASSTGGLQLFF. The chain uses TRBV19 and TRBJ2-2; a weak D match, TRBD1 (6 bases). This CDR3 has 12 amino acids. V was pared by 4 bases and J by 12 bases, with 12 bases between. Germline-derived CDR1 and CDR2 are LNHDA and SQIVND (reference sequence). The full variable domain, with the rest looked up from reference TRBV19 and TRBJ2-2, is DGGITQSPKYLFRKEGQNVTLSCEQNLNHDAMYWYRQDPGQGLRLIYYSQIVNDFQKGDIAEGYSVSREKKESFPLTVTSAQKNPTAFYLCASSTGGLQLFFGEGSRLTVL.

The chain uses TRBV5-1 and TRBJ2-1; D perhaps matches TRBD2 (5 bases). Trimming cost V 4 bases and J 2 bases, with 10 bases left between them. The CDR3 covers 14 residues. Germline-derived CDR1 and CDR2 are SGHRS and YFSETQ. CDR3 amino acids: CASSTGVPYNEQFF. CDR3 bases: TGCGCCAGCAGCACCGGGGTTCCCTACAATGAGCAGTTCTTC.

This chain joins TRBV6-6 and TRBJ2-7, with D perhaps TRBD2 (7 bases). Germline values: CDR1 MNHNY, CDR2 SVGAGI (reference sequence). V lost 6 bases and J 3 bases, leaving 18 bases between the germline ends. The CDR3 totals 15 residues. CDR3 loop: CASSLSGGAGYEQYF. For the CDR3, the DNA is TGTGCCAGCAGCCTTAGTGGGGGGGCAGGCTACGAGCAGTACTTC.

This sequence joins TRBV2 and TRBJ1-6; possibly TRBD1 for D (5 bases). The germline CDR1 and CDR2 sequences are SNHLY and FYNNEI. V was shortened by 5 bases and J by 1 base, with 12 bases between the two germline ends. The CDR3 is 16 residues long. In DNA, the CDR3 is TGTGCCAGCAGTCAGGGTTTACGTTCCTATAATTCACCCCTCCACTTT. Its protein is CASSQGLRSYNSPLHF.

The chain links TRBV9 to TRBJ2-1; 7 bases are a match to TRBD1. From germline, CDR1 is SGDLS and CDR2 YYNGEE. The CDR3 totals 15 residues. Trimming removed 3 bases from V and 2 bases from J; junction bases left unmatched: 5. DNA for the CDR3: TGTGCCAGCAGCGACTACAGGGGCCCCTACAATGAGCAGTTCTTC. Translating it yields CASSDYRGPYNEQFF.

The rearrangement links TRBV4-3 to TRBJ1-1; D is unresolved. The V and J ends lost 1 base and 4 bases respectively, with 16 bases between them. The length of the CDR3 is 16 residues. Germline-derived CDR1 and CDR2 are LGHNA and YSLEER. CDR3 DNA: TGCGCCAGCAGCCAAGTGCCAGGAGGGAGGTTCACTGAAGCTTTCTTT. This codes for CASSQVPGGRFTEAFF.

This chain joins TRBV14 and TRBJ1-6, with D unresolved. Between the trimmed V and J ends, which lost 2 bases and 9 bases, there was a span of 11 bases. The germline V gene has CDR1 SGHDN and CDR2 FVKESK. The CDR3 consists of 14 residues. This CDR3 reads CASSQRSTFSPLHF. The CDR3 DNA sequence: TGTGCCAGCAGCCAACGTTCAACATTTTCACCCCTCCACTTT. Variable domain in full (rest from reference TRBV14 and TRBJ1-6): EAGVTQFPSHSVIEKGQTVTLRCDPISGHDNLYWYRRVMGKEIKFLLHFVKESKQDESGMPNNRFLAERTGGTYSTLKVQPAELEDSGVYFCASSQRSTFSPLHFGNGTRLTVT.

The chain joins TRBV9 to TRBJ2-7; TRBD1 aligns across 10 bases. V gave up 0 bases and J gave up 3 bases; unmatched junction bases: 3. The CDR3 runs to 15 residues. The germline CDR1 and CDR2 sequences are SGDLS and YYNGEE. CDR3 loop: CASSVEDRGYYEQYF. In DNA form, the CDR3 reads TGTGCCAGCAGCGTAGAGGACAGGGGGTACTACGAGCAGTACTTC.

The V gene is TRBV15, the J gene TRBJ1-5; D is undetermined. The germline V gene has CDR1 LNHNV and CDR2 YYDKDF (reference sequence). Trimming removed 1 base at V and 4 bases at J, with 14 bases between. The CDR3 extends over 16 amino acids. The CDR3: CATSRGLPPGNQPQHF. The CDR3 DNA sequence: TGTGCCACCAGCAGAGGCTTACCCCCGGGGAATCAGCCCCAGCATTTT.

V is TRBV5-4 and J is TRBJ2-5, with 8 bases fitting TRBD1. The CDR3 loop spans 15 amino acids. The ends lost 0 bases at V and 2 bases at J; junction bases unmatched: 3. Per germline, CDR1 SGHNT and CDR2 YYREEE (reference sequence). In DNA, the CDR3 is TGTGCCAGCAGCTTGGTTGGGGACAGGCAAGAGACCCAGTACTTC. This codes for CASSLVGDRQETQYF. Based on the CDR3 plus reference TRBV5-4 and TRBJ2-5, the full variable domain is ETGVTQSPTHLIKTRGQQVTLRCSSQSGHNTVSWYQQALGQGPQFIFQYYREEENGRGNFPPRFSGLQFPNYSSELNVNALELDDSALYLCASSLVGDRQETQYFGPGTRLLVL.

The chain links TRBV6-2 or TRBV6-3 to TRBJ1-2; no firm D call. Trimming took off 2 bases at V and 4 bases at J, with 8 bases between the two ends. CDR1 and CDR2 (germline): MNHEY, SVGEGT. CDR3 length: 13 residues. The DNA of the CDR3 is TGTGCCAGCAGTTACCCCGAGGCCTATGGCTACACCTTC. As protein: CASSYPEAYGYTF.